A selection of T cell receptor beta chains follows, all from one sample in a study of OX40 agonist ivuxolimab in advanced cancers. Produced via immunoSEQ multiplex PCR; TCRdb's table is partial and in-frame only. The table shows fewer than 15,000 clones, with 90% occurring only once. The input for sequencing was CD4+ or CD8+ T cells sorted from blood, taken in a trial of the OX40 agonist ivuxolimab. The receptors derive from an adult with an advanced solid tumor such as melanoma, head and neck, liver or kidney cancer. CDR3s include the opening cysteine and the closing phenylalanine or tryptophan. Fields, in order: clone size, J gene, V gene, D gene, CDR3 protein, CDR3 DNA. D genes are given only for firm matches. Not all rows give a size; the values are once, few, many and, for expanded clones, a class.

NA TRBJ1-1 TRBV19 NA CASSISLGGNEAFF TGTGCCAGTAGTATATCCTTGGGGGGGAACGAAGCTTTCTTT
NA TRBJ2-1 TRBV4-3 NA CASSQSWNEQFF TGCGCCAGCAGCCAGAGCTGGAATGAGCAGTTCTTC
NA TRBJ2-3 TRBV9 NA CASSGMGGGTDTQYF TGTGCCAGCAGCGGTATGGGAGGGGGTACGGATACGCAGTATTTT
NA TRBJ2-3 TRBV4-2 TRBD2 CASSPYLAGDPDTQYF TGTGCCAGCAGCCCCTACCTGGCGGGGGACCCAGATACGCAGTATTTT
NA TRBJ1-5 TRBV19 TRBD1 CASSRTGLVHQPQHF TGTGCCAGTAGTAGGACAGGGTTGGTTCATCAGCCCCAGCATTTT
NA TRBJ2-7 TRBV11-2 NA CASSYGGGRYEQYF TGTGCCAGCAGCTACGGAGGGGGCCGATACGAGCAGTACTTC
NA TRBJ1-5 TRBV4-1 TRBD1 CASSLTGHSNQPQHF TGCGCCAGCAGCCTGACAGGGCATAGCAATCAGCCCCAGCATTTT
NA TRBJ1-4 TRBV4-1 NA CASSQEPRNEKLFF TGCGCCAGCAGCCAAGAGCCGCGAAATGAAAAACTGTTTTTT
NA TRBJ2-1 TRBV5-1 TRBD2 CASSLGLAGVEVSYNEQFF TGCGCCAGCAGCCTGGGACTAGCGGGAGTAGAAGTGTCCTACAATGAGCAGTTCTTC
NA TRBJ1-1 TRBV7-9 NA CASRHTGHTEAFF TGTGCCAGCAGACACACAGGGCACACTGAAGCTTTCTTT
NA TRBJ1-6 TRBV4-3 NA CASSQLNYRVNNSPLHF TGCGCCAGCAGCCAATTAAACTACAGGGTAAACAATTCACCCCTCCACTTT
NA TRBJ1-6 TRBV6-6 NA CASSYSMVGHSPLHF TGTGCCAGCAGTTACTCGATGGTGGGGCATTCACCCCTCCACTTT
once TRBJ2-7 TRBV6-6 NA CASSSLTGTYYEQYF TGTGCCAGCAGTTCACTTACAGGGACCTACTACGAGCAGTACTTC
once TRBJ2-1 TRBV7-9 NA CASSEPGPHNEQFF TGTGCCAGCAGCGAACCGGGACCCCACAATGAGCAGTTCTTC
NA TRBJ2-5 TRBV2 NA CASISQTQYF TGTGCCAGCATCAGCCAGACCCAGTACTTC
once TRBJ2-1 TRBV7-2 NA CASSHGEQFF TGTGCCAGCAGCCACGGGGAGCAGTTCTTC
NA TRBJ1-1 TRBV18 TRBD1 CASSSYYRGQGTEAFF TGTGCCAGCTCATCGTACTACAGGGGGCAGGGCACTGAAGCTTTCTTT
NA TRBJ2-7 TRBV4-1 NA CASSQVVDRPYEQYF TGCGCCAGCAGCCAAGTCGTGGACAGACCCTACGAGCAGTACTTC
NA TRBJ2-5 TRBV9 NA CASSGLEETQYF TGTGCCAGCAGCGGGTTAGAGGAGACCCAGTACTTC
NA TRBJ2-7 TRBV11-2 NA CASSLAVRTELTYEQYF TGTGCCAGCAGCTTAGCGGTTCGGACGGAACTTACCTACGAGCAGTACTTC
NA TRBJ2-1 TRBV7-3 TRBD2 CASTLAGGNEQFF TGTGCCAGCACCCTAGCGGGAGGGAATGAGCAGTTCTTC
NA TRBJ2-7 TRBV4-3 TRBD1 CASSQGQGAYEQYF TGCGCCAGCAGCCAAGGACAGGGGGCCTACGAGCAGTACTTC
NA TRBJ1-4 TRBV30 TRBD1 CALGPGGEKLFF TGTGCCCTGGGACCAGGGGGTGAAAAACTGTTTTTT
NA TRBJ2-1 TRBV25-1 TRBD2 CASSELAGRDNEQFF TGTGCCAGCAGTGAACTAGCGGGGAGGGACAATGAGCAGTTCTTC
NA TRBJ2-7 TRBV5-6 NA CASSLLYGEQYF TGTGCCAGCAGCTTGTTATACGGCGAGCAGTACTTC
once TRBJ2-7 TRBV6-5 NA CASSYFDGSYEQYF TGTGCCAGCAGTTACTTCGACGGCTCCTACGAGCAGTACTTC
NA TRBJ2-6 TRBV4-1 NA CASSESGANVLTF TGCGCCAGCAGCGAATCTGGGGCCAACGTCCTGACTTTC
NA TRBJ2-2 TRBV6-5 NA CASSSREPGELFF TGTGCCAGCAGTTCCCGGGAACCCGGGGAGCTGTTTTTT
NA TRBJ2-3 TRBV6-4 NA CASSESAGNTDTQYF TGTGCCAGCAGTGAGTCCGCGGGCAACACAGATACGCAGTATTTT
NA TRBJ2-7 TRBV7-9 NA CASSLLGRPAYEQYF TGTGCCAGCAGTCTCCTCGGACGTCCAGCCTACGAGCAGTACTTC
NA TRBJ1-2 TRBV7-6 NA CASSLASGTTNYGYTF TGTGCCAGCAGCTTAGCCTCCGGGACAACTAACTATGGCTACACCTTC
NA TRBJ1-4 TRBV15 NA CATSRVRSEKLFF TGTGCCACCAGCAGAGTCAGATCAGAAAAACTGTTTTTT
NA TRBJ2-2 TRBV9 NA CASSVGAGGVTGELFF TGTGCCAGCAGCGTAGGGGCTGGAGGGGTCACCGGGGAGCTGTTTTTT
NA TRBJ1-1 TRBV9 NA CASSEGTPNEAFF TGTGCCAGCAGCGAGGGGACGCCCAATGAAGCTTTCTTT
NA TRBJ1-1 TRBV6-5 NA CASTLGGEAFF TGTGCCAGCACCCTAGGGGGTGAAGCTTTCTTT
NA TRBJ2-3 TRBV19 TRBD2 CASSPLAGGPRVADTQYF TGTGCCAGTAGTCCTCTAGCGGGGGGGCCCAGAGTTGCAGATACGCAGTATTTT
NA TRBJ2-3 TRBV25-1 TRBD2 CASSEYGLAGQDTQYF TGTGCCAGCAGTGAATACGGACTAGCGGGTCAGGATACGCAGTATTTT
NA TRBJ2-3 TRBV9 TRBD2 CASSPPLGLADGWADTQYF TGTGCCAGCAGCCCCCCCCTGGGACTAGCGGACGGCTGGGCAGATACGCAGTATTTT
NA TRBJ2-1 TRBV6-5 TRBD1 CASSPTGTGWNEQFF TGTGCCAGCAGCCCAACCGGGACAGGGTGGAATGAGCAGTTCTTC
NA TRBJ2-3 TRBV10-3 NA CAISESGGGTDTQYF TGTGCCATCAGTGAGTCGGGGGGAGGCACAGATACGCAGTATTTT
NA TRBJ2-3 TRBV29-1 NA CSGTGTSTDTQYF TGCAGCGGAACAGGGACTAGCACAGATACGCAGTATTTT
NA TRBJ1-2 TRBV30 NA CAWSVPYAGYTF TGTGCCTGGAGTGTACCGTATGCTGGCTACACCTTC
NA TRBJ2-2 TRBV2 NA CASSESAISGTGTGELFF TGTGCCAGCAGTGAATCTGCTATTTCAGGGACGGGAACCGGGGAGCTGTTTTTT
once TRBJ2-7 TRBV30 TRBD2 CAWSITSGSPYEQYF TGTGCCTGGAGTATCACCAGCGGGAGCCCCTACGAGCAGTACTTC
few TRBJ1-2 TRBV5-6 NA CASRTTGHYGYTF TGTGCCAGCAGAACGACAGGACACTATGGCTACACCTTC
once TRBJ2-6 TRBV27 NA CASSKIPGALGSGANVLTF TGTGCCAGCAGTAAAATACCGGGGGCGCTTGGCTCTGGGGCCAACGTCCTGACTTTC
NA TRBJ2-7 TRBV29-1 NA CSVEPEGNEQYF TGCAGCGTTGAACCGGAAGGGAACGAGCAGTACTTC
NA TRBJ2-2 TRBV29-1 NA CSVEGAPPNTGELFF TGCAGCGTTGAGGGGGCTCCTCCGAACACCGGGGAGCTGTTTTTT
medium-sized TRBJ1-2 TRBV19 NA CASSPQQIYGYTF TGTGCCAGTAGCCCTCAACAGATCTATGGCTACACCTTC
NA TRBJ2-7 TRBV7-9 TRBD1 CASSNRDSSPYEQYF TGTGCCAGCAGCAATCGGGACAGCTCGCCCTACGAGCAGTACTTC
NA TRBJ2-1 TRBV18 NA CASSPKGNEQFF TGTGCCAGCTCACCAAAGGGCAATGAGCAGTTCTTC
once TRBJ2-5 TRBV11-3 NA CASSSPALGQETQYF TGTGCCAGCAGCTCCCCGGCATTAGGCCAAGAGACCCAGTACTTC
NA TRBJ1-2 TRBV11-1 NA CASSPWGREADGYTF TGTGCCAGCAGCCCCTGGGGCAGGGAGGCCGATGGCTACACCTTC
NA TRBJ2-5 TRBV6-5 NA CASSYLYQETQYF TGTGCCAGCAGTTATCTTTACCAAGAGACCCAGTACTTC
once TRBJ2-5 TRBV7-4 TRBD1 CASSSRTGMKTQYF TGTGCCAGCAGCTCAAGGACAGGGATGAAGACCCAGTACTTC
NA TRBJ2-2 TRBV6-6 TRBD1 CASSYSTGGNTGELFF TGTGCCAGCAGTTACTCGACAGGGGGAAACACCGGGGAGCTGTTTTTT
NA TRBJ2-7 TRBV5-6 TRBD1 CASSSGQGTYEQYF TGTGCCAGCAGCTCGGGACAGGGCACCTACGAGCAGTACTTC
NA TRBJ1-2 TRBV5-6 NA CASRPQGHYGYTF TGTGCCAGCAGGCCACAGGGACACTATGGCTACACCTTC
NA TRBJ2-2 TRBV9 TRBD2 CASSGRDQGLGGRELFF TGTGCCAGCAGCGGTCGGGACCAAGGACTAGGAGGACGGGAGCTGTTTTTT